One sample yielded the 22 T cell receptor beta chains listed below, sequenced in a study of cytomegalovirus exposure and HLA in healthy donors. Primers for the PCR totalled 60 Vbeta and 13 Jbeta. Libraries were prepared by immunoSEQ multiplex PCR; TCRdb keeps only in-frame clonotypes and omits some of them. The table lists approximately 130,000 clones. What was sequenced was PBMCs. The receptor source for this set is a woman aged 60-70 years in good health and CMV-seronegative.

The chain links TRBV27 to TRBJ1-2; 7 positions agree with TRBD1. The CDR3 contains 16 residues. V dropped 3 bases and J dropped 7; count of bases not matched to a gene: 14. Germline values: CDR1 MNHEY, CDR2 SMNVEV (reference sequence). The CDR3 nucleotides are TGTGCCAGCAGTTTCCAACGGCTAGGGGGCGCGGGTGGCTACACCTTC. Its translation is CASSFQRLGGAGGYTF.

Concerning this clone itself: The junction differs from germline at one of its ends, possibly a read error. The chain couples TRBV19 to TRBJ2-2, with D possibly matching TRBD2 (5 bases). Germline loops: CDR1 LNHDA, CDR2 SQIVND (reference sequence). The CDR3 is 14 residues long. CDR3 protein: CASRSGPSPGELFF. DNA for the CDR3: TGTGCCAGTAGATCCGGACCTTCGCCCGGGGAGCTGTTCTTT.

V usage is TRBV10-3 and J usage is TRBJ2-1; D call uncertain. CDR1 is ENHRY and CDR2 is SYGVKD in the germline V gene. The CDR3 consists of 11 residues. Trimming removed 4 bases from V and 5 bases from J, with 3 bases in between. The CDR3 loop reads CAISVNNEQFF. The CDR3 DNA follows: TGTGCCATCAGTGTTAACAATGAGCAGTTCTTC.

The V call is TRBV6-5, the J call TRBJ2-1; 7 bases agree with TRBD2. The CDR3 has 15 residues. V trimming: 5 bases; J trimming: 2 bases; junction bases outside the gene matches: 6. Germline CDR1 reads MNHEY; CDR2 reads SVGAGI. CDR3 DNA: TGTGCCAGCAGTCGTTCCGGGACTACCTACAATGAGCAGTTCTTC. Its protein is CASSRSGTTYNEQFF.

The chain recombines TRBV28 with TRBJ1-1; 7 bases map to TRBD1. J lost 5 bases, V lost 4 bases, and 7 bases had no gene match. The CDR3 is 14 residues long. The V gene's germline CDR1 is MDHEN and CDR2 SYDVKM. This CDR3 reads CASSSAGGGTEAFF. CDR3 bases: TGTGCCAGCAGTTCGGCAGGGGGAGGAACTGAAGCTTTCTTT. Full variable domain (remainder filled in from reference TRBV28 and TRBJ1-1): DVKVTQSSRYLVKRTGEKVFLECVQDMDHENMFWYRQDPGLGLRLIYFSYDVKMKEKGDIPEGYSVSREKKERFSLILESASTNQTSMYLCASSSAGGGTEAFFGQGTRLTVV.

The chain links TRBV5-5 to TRBJ1-2; no firm D call. In germline, CDR1 is SGHKS, CDR2 YYEKEE (reference sequence). There are 11 residues in the CDR3. The V and J ends lost 3 bases and 6 bases respectively, with 6 bases between them. The CDR3, as DNA: TGTGCCAGCAGCTCCGAGGATGGCTACACCTTC. As protein: CASSSEDGYTF. Drawing the rest from reference TRBV5-5 and TRBJ1-2, the complete variable domain is DAGVTQSPTHLIKTRGQQVTLRCSPISGHKSVSWYQQVLGQGPQFIFQYYEKEERGRGNFPDRFSARQFPNYSSELNVNALLLGDSALYLCASSSEDGYTFGSGTRLTVV.

V and J are TRBV19 and TRBJ2-7, with D uncertain. Germline V gene lookup returns CDR1 LNHDA and CDR2 SQIVND (reference sequence). The CDR3 extends over 14 amino acids. V lost 5 bases, J lost 4 bases, and 15 bases lay in between. CDR3 DNA sequence: TGTGCCAGTAGTGGCGGATCCATTGGGTACGAGCAGTACTTC. Its translation is CASSGGSIGYEQYF.

This rearrangement joins TRBV7-2 to TRBJ2-1; 11 nucleotides line up with TRBD2. The CDR3 is 15 residues long. The ends lost 5 bases at V and 3 bases at J; junction bases unmatched: 3. Per germline, CDR1 SGHTA and CDR2 FQGNSA. DNA of the CDR3: TGTGCCAGCAGCCAAGGACTAGCGGGCTACAATGAGCAGTTCTTC. This encodes CASSQGLAGYNEQFF.

This chain joins TRBV28 and TRBJ1-2, with 10 bases matching TRBD1. This CDR3 is built from 15 residues. The V gene's germline CDR1 is MDHEN and CDR2 SYDVKM. J gave up 7 bases and V 2 bases, and 7 bases lay outside the gene matches. The CDR3 DNA follows: TGTGCCAGCAGTTTAGGTAGACAGGGGGCCCCTGGCTACACCTTC. Residues: CASSLGRQGAPGYTF.

This chain connects TRBV21-1 to TRBJ1-4. TRBV21-1 is termed a pseudogene. This CDR3 is built from 14 residues. CDR3 bases: TGTGCCAGCAGCTCTGACTTCCTGGATGAAAAACTGTTTTTT. Protein sequence: CASSSDFLDEKLFF.

The chain is built from TRBV5-6 and TRBJ1-2, with TRBD1 as a possible D gene (5 bases). Looked up from germline, CDR1 is SGHDT and CDR2 is YYEEEE. This CDR3 comprises 12 residues. V was pared by 4 bases and J by 5 bases, with 9 bases between. The CDR3 loop is CASSQTEYGYTF. In DNA, the CDR3 is TGTGCCAGCAGCCAGACAGAATATGGCTACACCTTC.

This chain connects TRBV28 to TRBJ2-5; 7 bases match TRBD1. TRBJ2-7 matches the DNA end more closely, so the J call is doubtful. CDR3 length: 14 residues. Germline values: CDR1 MDHEN, CDR2 SYDVKM. The CDR3 reads CASNNRGSTYEQYF. DNA of the CDR3: TGTGCCAGCAACAACAGGGGATCAACCTACGAGCAGTACTTC.

The chain joins TRBV18 to TRBJ1-1; D is unresolved. This CDR3 contains 15 residues. Trimming shortened V by 3 bases and J by 1 base, and 12 bases separated the two germline ends. Germline V gene lookup returns CDR1 KGHSH and CDR2 LQKENI. The CDR3 DNA is TGTGCCAGCTCACCCCCTCGGGTAGGGAACACTGAAGCTTTCTTT. Translating gives CASSPPRVGNTEAFF.

V is TRBV6-5 and J is TRBJ2-7; D might be TRBD2 (7 bases). Trimming removed 0 bases at V and 9 bases at J, with 21 bases between. CDR3 length equals 16 residues. Germline-derived CDR1 and CDR2 are MNHEY and SVGAGI. CDR3 amino acids: CASSYSGGQGNTGQYF. The CDR3 region has the DNA TGTGCCAGCAGTTACTCGGGGGGGCAGGGAAACACCGGGCAGTACTTC.

The gene calls are TRBV5-4 and TRBJ1-1, with TRBD1 as a possible D gene (6 bases). Germline values: CDR1 SGHNT, CDR2 YYREEE (reference sequence). With 0 bases removed from V and 11 bases from J, the gap between germline ends came to 17 bases. The CDR3 runs 14 residues. Here the CDR3 reads CASSLAGGLPGAFF. CDR3 DNA: TGTGCCAGCAGCTTGGCGGGGGGGCTACCAGGGGCTTTCTTT.

The chain combines TRBV7-9 with TRBJ1-3; TRBD1 agrees at 7 bases. CDR1 SEHNR and CDR2 FQNEAQ come from the germline V gene (reference sequence). V gave up 5 bases and J gave up 3 bases; unmatched junction bases: 13. This CDR3 comprises 17 residues. CDR3 sequence reads: CASSPSATGDSGNTIYF. CDR3 DNA: TGTGCCAGCAGCCCGAGCGCTACAGGGGACAGTGGAAACACCATATATTTT. The entire variable domain, with the rest obtained from reference TRBV7-9 and TRBJ1-3, is as follows: DTGVSQNPRHKITKRGQNVTFRCDPISEHNRLYWYRQTLGQGPEFLTYFQNEAQLEKSRLLSDRFSAERPKGSFSTLEIQRTEQGDSAMYLCASSPSATGDSGNTIYFGEGSWLTVV.

V and J are TRBV4-1 and TRBJ1-2; TRBD1 might be the D (5 bases). V gave up 1 base and J gave up 2 bases, with 14 bases separating them. Per the germline V gene, CDR1 is MGHRA and CDR2 is YSYEKL. CDR3 size: 16 residues. The CDR3 sequence is CASSQVGGALNYGYTF. Here the CDR3 DNA reads TGCGCCAGCAGCCAAGTGGGAGGGGCGTTAAACTATGGCTACACCTTC.

The rearrangement joins TRBV10-2 to TRBJ2-1; maybe TRBD1 (5 bases). Trimming took 3 bases from V and 15 from J, leaving 12 bases between them. Germline values: CDR1 WSHSY, CDR2 SAAADI. This CDR3 has 11 residues. The CDR3 protein is CASSESGPSFF. The CDR3 nucleotides are TGCGCCAGCAGTGAATCAGGGCCTTCGTTCTTC.

This sequence joins TRBV2 and TRBJ1-5, with D unclear. The CDR3 runs to 13 residues. Germline assignment: CDR1 SNHLY and CDR2 FYNNEI. The V gene lost 8 bases and the J gene lost 0 bases, with 8 bases spanning the gap. The CDR3 nucleotides read TGTGCCAGCGGCCAGGATAGCAATCAGCCCCAGCATTTT. Protein: CASGQDSNQPQHF.

This chain connects TRBV6-1 to TRBJ1-5; D uncertain. This CDR3 has 14 residues. Germline V gene sequence: CDR1 MNHNS, CDR2 SASEGT. V gave up 4 bases and J gave up 7 bases, with 14 bases separating them. The CDR3 reads CASSAEPLTQPQHF. CDR3 nucleotide sequence: TGTGCCAGCAGTGCGGAGCCTCTGACCCAGCCCCAGCATTTT.

The chain combines TRBV7-9 with TRBJ1-5; maybe TRBD1 (5 bases). This CDR3 comprises 14 residues. Trimming removed 5 bases from V and 3 bases from J, with 11 bases in between. CDR1 and CDR2 from the germline V gene are SEHNR and FQNEAQ (reference sequence). CDR3 in amino acids: CASSLQGLNQPQHF. DNA for the CDR3: TGTGCCAGCAGCCTCCAGGGCCTCAATCAGCCCCAGCATTTT.

The rearrangement joins TRBV6-5 to TRBJ1-1; perhaps TRBD1 as D (6 bases). Germline loops: CDR1 MNHEY, CDR2 SVGAGI. V lost 6 bases and J lost 3, with 11 bases in between. CDR3 length: 13 amino acids. CDR3 coding DNA: TGTGCCAGCAGATCGGACAGCTACACTGAAGCTTTCTTT. Translating gives CASRSDSYTEAFF.